The 15 T cell receptor beta chains reported below all come from one sample, sequenced in a study of beta chain features in type 1 diabetes (dated by TCRdb to the late 2010s). The method behind the library was the immunoSEQ multiplex PCR assay. The entire isolated RNA was reverse transcribed using the High Capacity cDNA Reverse Transcription Kit, and thus expressed TCRB transcripts were sequenced. TCRdb re-hosts the immuneACCESS table, in-frame sequences only. Its copies lack some clones; in the studies checked, an unresolved V gene accounts for under half of them, and the cause for the rest is not known. Recorded for this sample are about 130,000 clones; about a tenth of them occurred a single time. Roughly 0.69% of the sample comes from the top ten. The specimen sequenced was central memory CD4+ T cells from blood. The source is a man aged 18 to 35 in good health.

This clone has more than one count but fewer than ten. This chain joins TRBV6-6 and TRBJ2-2; TRBD1 is a possible D gene (6 bases). Germline CDR1 is MNHNY and CDR2 is SVGAGI (reference sequence). The CDR3 is made up of 15 amino acids. V was cut by 7 bases and J by 3 bases, with 15 bases left in between. CDR3 sequence (DNA): TGTGCCAGCATCCCAGACAGGCGTGACACCGGGGAGCTGTTTTTT. This gives the protein CASIPDRRDTGELFF.

The V gene is TRBV10-3, the J gene TRBJ1-4; D is unresolved. Germline assignment: CDR1 ENHRY and CDR2 SYGVKD. This CDR3 spans 13 amino acids. Trimming took 5 bases from V and 7 from J, leaving 11 bases between them. The CDR3 nucleotides read TGTGCCATCAGTTACGGGGTTGGTGAAAAACTGTTTTTT. Amino acids: CAISYGVGEKLFF.

The rearrangement links TRBV28 to TRBJ1-5, with 9 bases lining up with TRBD1. Germline V gene lookup returns CDR1 MDHEN and CDR2 SYDVKM. This CDR3 has 17 amino acids. The J segment lost 0 bases and the V segment lost 7 bases, leaving 10 bases of the junction unmatched. CDR3 region: CASTPSGTGNSNQPQHF. CDR3 in DNA: TGTGCCAGCACTCCATCCGGGACAGGGAATAGCAATCAGCCCCAGCATTTT.

This clone was observed a few times. This CDR3 is CASSLQAGGQRETQYF. CDR3 coding DNA: TGTGCCAGCAGCTTACAAGCGGGGGGGCAAAGAGAGACCCAGTACTTC. The genes are TRBV7-6 and TRBJ2-5; 10 nucleotides line up with TRBD2. From germline, CDR1 is SGHVS and CDR2 FNYEAQ. This CDR3 is 16 amino acids long. The J segment lost 4 bases and the V segment lost 2 bases, leaving 7 bases of the junction unmatched.

This clone has only a few counts. The chain has TRBV19 and TRBJ2-7; D might be TRBD1 (6 bases). This CDR3 has 14 amino acids. Trimming shortened V by 2 bases and J by 0 bases, and 8 bases separated the two germline ends. Looked up from germline, CDR1 is LNHDA and CDR2 is SQIVND (reference sequence). CDR3 in amino acids: CASSIPGHSYEQYF. The CDR3 nucleotides read TGTGCCAGTAGTATACCGGGACACTCCTACGAGCAGTACTTC.

This clone appeared many times. The rearrangement links TRBV4-2 to TRBJ2-3, with 8 bases identical to TRBD2. From germline, CDR1 is LGHNA and CDR2 YNFKEQ. Germline trimming cut 2 bases from V and 2 bases from J; bases unmatched to any gene: 3. This CDR3 comprises 15 residues. CDR3 residues: CASSQRGGLTDTQYF. The DNA of the CDR3 is TGTGCCAGCAGCCAACGGGGGGGCCTCACAGATACGCAGTATTTT.

This chain joins TRBV6-5 and TRBJ2-7; no definite D call. The V end lost 0 bases, the J end lost 4 bases, and 7 bases lay between the germline ends. Germline loops: CDR1 MNHEY, CDR2 SVGAGI. There are 13 residues in the CDR3. CDR3 sequence reads: CASSYSRTYEQYF. CDR3 nucleotides: TGTGCCAGCAGTTACTCGCGTACTTACGAGCAGTACTTC.

The chain employs TRBV11-2 and TRBJ1-2; 7 bases are shared with TRBD1. The germline CDR1 and CDR2 sequences are SGHAT and FQNNGV. This CDR3 comprises 14 residues. Losses at the gene ends were 5 bases for V and 3 bases for J; bases not matched to a gene: 6. The CDR3 is CASSQGEADYGYTF. As DNA, the CDR3 is TGTGCCAGCAGCCAGGGGGAGGCGGACTATGGCTACACCTTC.

The chain joins TRBV5-6 to TRBJ2-7; D may be TRBD1 (7 bases). The germline V gene has CDR1 SGHDT and CDR2 YYEEEE. V was pared by 5 bases and J by 3 bases, with 15 bases between. The CDR3 has 14 residues. The CDR3 coding sequence is TGTGCCAGCAGGGCGGGACAGCGAGACTACGAGCAGTACTTC. It codes for CASRAGQRDYEQYF.

This clone was counted only a few times. The rearrangement uses TRBV7-2 and TRBJ2-1; the match to TRBD1 covers 7 bases. The CDR3 totals 14 residues. Per the germline V gene, CDR1 is SGHTA and CDR2 is FQGNSA. After removal of 3 bases from V and 5 bases from J, the junction contained 4 bases not matched to a gene. Written as DNA, the CDR3 is TGTGCCAGCAGCTTCGGGACAGTTAACAATGAGCAGTTCTTC. Its protein product is CASSFGTVNNEQFF.

The sample holds a few counts of this clone. The chain uses TRBV11-2 and TRBJ2-5; D is unresolved. With 1 base removed from V and 5 bases from J, the gap between germline ends came to 11 bases. Germline V gene sequence: CDR1 SGHAT, CDR2 FQNNGV. CDR3 size: 14 residues. The CDR3 here is CASSLAVLRETQYF. CDR3 nucleotide sequence: TGTGCCAGCAGCTTAGCGGTCCTCAGGGAGACCCAGTACTTC.

The V and J genes are TRBV11-3 and TRBJ2-2, with TRBD1 as a possible D gene (5 bases). The germline CDR1 and CDR2 sequences are SGHNT and YENEEA. The CDR3 covers 14 residues. Trimming cost V 3 bases and J 8 bases, with 13 bases left between them. Here the CDR3 DNA reads TGTGCCAGCAGCTTTAACAGGATGGCGGGGGAGCTGTTTTTT. Protein product: CASSFNRMAGELFF.

The CDR3 region is CASSSQTGWETQYF. The CDR3 region has the DNA TGTGCCAGCAGCTCCCAAACGGGGTGGGAGACCCAGTACTTC. This chain connects TRBV5-5 to TRBJ2-5; possibly TRBD2 for D (5 bases). The CDR3 is made up of 14 amino acids. Trimming cost V 3 bases and J 5 bases, with 14 bases left between them. Germline V CDR1 and CDR2: SGHKS, YYEKEE (reference sequence).

This clone was counted between two and nine times. V is TRBV11-3 and J is TRBJ1-1; D gene uncertain. Germline V gene data show CDR1 as SGHNT and CDR2 as YENEEA. V was trimmed by 4 bases and J by 5 bases, leaving 11 bases between them. This CDR3 contains 13 residues. The CDR3 here is CASSYARGTEAFF. In DNA, the CDR3 is TGTGCCAGCAGCTACGCTCGGGGAACTGAAGCTTTCTTT. Looking up the rest from reference TRBV11-3 and TRBJ1-1 gives the full variable domain: EAGVVQSPRYKIIEKKQPVAFWCNPISGHNTLYWYLQNLGQGPELLIRYENEEAVDDSQLPKDRFSAERLKGVDSTLKIQPAELGDSAVYLCASSYARGTEAFFGQGTRLTVV.

The sample holds a few counts of this clone. V gene TRBV11-2 combines with J gene TRBJ1-1; D is unresolved. CDR3 size: 14 residues. Looked up from germline, CDR1 is SGHAT and CDR2 is FQNNGV. Trimming shortened V by 4 bases and J by 2 bases, and 11 bases separated the two germline ends. The CDR3 loop reads CASSSLRGNTEAFF. CDR3 DNA sequence: TGTGCCAGCAGCTCACTCCGGGGTAACACTGAAGCTTTCTTT.